This TCR beta chain was documented in a study of cytomegalovirus exposure and HLA in healthy donors. General study results and limits: Presence/absence analyses assumed roughly uniform sequencing depth across donors.

CDR1 is ENHRY, CDR2 SYGVKD, per germline. This CDR3 is built from 17 residues. The V and J ends lost 5 bases and 2 bases, in that order; junction bases with no gene match: 9. PCR primers comprised 60 Vbeta and 13 Jbeta primers. Libraries were prepared by immunoSEQ multiplex PCR; TCRdb keeps only in-frame clonotypes and omits some of them. Of more than 95,000 clones in the sample, 13% to 15% were seen once. This clone was observed many times. Its antigen is not identified. This chain joins TRBV10-3 and TRBJ2-3; TRBD2 agrees at 11 bases. The sample was PBMCs. The sequence derives from a female donor in good health and CMV-seronegative. The CDR3, as DNA: TGTGCCATCAGTCTCACCGGGACTAGCGGACACACAGATACGCAGTATTTT. Residues: CAISLTGTSGHTDTQYF.